These 30 T cell receptor beta chains were sequenced from one sample in a study of technical replicates of blood from a few donors. Profiling relied on immunoSEQ multiplex PCR, and the TCRdb table lists in-frame clones only, not all of them. The sample lists 64,000 or so clones, about 86% occurring once. Sequences were obtained from PBMCs. The receptors originated from a human donor in good health. Some clones in this sample may be carry-over from other donors' samples.

In nucleotides, the CDR3 is TGCGCCAGCAGCAGACAGGCTAGCGGGAGGCAATACAATGAGCAGTTCTTC. Translation gives CASSRQASGRQYNEQFF. The chain is built from TRBV4-3 and TRBJ2-1; 11 positions match TRBD2. This CDR3 region has 17 residues. J was trimmed by 4 bases and V by 5 bases; bases with no gene match: 10. Germline V gene sequence: CDR1 LGHNA, CDR2 YSLEER.

The V and J genes are TRBV5-4 and TRBJ2-5, with 7 bases aligning to TRBD1. In germline, CDR1 is SGHNT, CDR2 YYREEE (reference sequence). The CDR3 runs to 14 residues. V shed 4 bases and J 3 bases; nucleotides not matched to a gene: 6. CDR3 coding DNA: TGTGCCAGCAGCCCCGGGACAGCAGAAGAGACCCAGTACTTC. Residues: CASSPGTAEETQYF.

This rearrangement joins TRBV6-4 to TRBJ2-1; D is ambiguous. The CDR3 spans 13 residues. Germline lookup yields CDR1 MRHNA and CDR2 SNTAGT. V dropped 2 bases and J dropped 3 bases, with 5 bases sitting between them. As DNA, the CDR3 is TGTGCCAGCAGTGACGCAGGCTACAATGAGCAGTTCTTC. This gives the protein CASSDAGYNEQFF.

V is TRBV30 and J is TRBJ1-2, with 10 bases fitting TRBD1. Germline trimming cut 3 bases from V and 2 bases from J; bases unmatched to any gene: 6. Germline V CDR1 and CDR2: GTSNPN, SVGIG (reference sequence). The CDR3 has 15 residues. The CDR3 sequence is CAWRSGQGTNYGYTF. CDR3 coding DNA: TGTGCCTGGAGATCGGGACAGGGGACCAACTATGGCTACACCTTC. The variable domain in full, with the rest retrieved from reference TRBV30 and TRBJ1-2, is SQTIHQWPATLVQPVGSPLSLECTVEGTSNPNLYWYRQAAGRGLQLLFYSVGIGQISSEVPQNLSASRPQDRQFILSSKKLLLSDSGFYLCAWRSGQGTNYGYTFGSGTRLTVV.

The chain links TRBV19 to TRBJ1-6, with TRBD1 matching over 7 bases. CDR1 and CDR2 (germline): LNHDA, SQIVND (reference sequence). V gave up 7 bases and J gave up 10 bases; unmatched junction bases: 13. The CDR3 has 15 residues. The chain's CDR3 is CASNNPGAGGSPLHF. The CDR3 nucleotides read TGTGCCAGTAACAACCCCGGGGCAGGGGGATCACCCCTCCACTTT.

This chain uses TRBV28 with TRBJ2-7, with 7 bases identical to TRBD2. Trimming removed 3 bases from V and 1 base from J; junction bases left unmatched: 6. This CDR3 has 15 residues. Germline V gene lookup returns CDR1 MDHEN and CDR2 SYDVKM. DNA of the CDR3: TGTGCCAGCAGTTTCGGGGGGACCGGGTCCTACGAGCAGTACTTC. Its translation: CASSFGGTGSYEQYF.

CDR3 in DNA: TGCGCCAGCAGCCCGACCGCGACATTCGACCATGGCTACACCTTC. It encodes CASSPTATFDHGYTF. The chain combines TRBV5-1 with TRBJ1-2; no clear D gene. The CDR3 extends over 15 amino acids. V shed 4 bases and J shed 6 bases, with 19 bases lying between them. Germline lookup yields CDR1 SGHRS and CDR2 YFSETQ. Supplemented by reference TRBV5-1 and TRBJ1-2, the full variable domain reads KAGVTQTPRYLIKTRGQQVTLSCSPISGHRSVSWYQQTPGQGLQFLFEYFSETQRNKGNFPGRFSGRQFSNSRSEMNVSTLELGDSALYLCASSPTATFDHGYTFGSGTRLTVV.

The CDR3 sequence: CAWSVPDRVNQPQHF. The CDR3 DNA follows: TGTGCCTGGAGTGTACCGGACAGGGTCAATCAGCCCCAGCATTTT. The rearrangement joins TRBV30 to TRBJ1-5, with 8 bases matching TRBD1. CDR3 length: 15 amino acids. The junction had 4 bases not matched to a gene; V was cut back by 0 bases and J by 3 bases. Per germline, CDR1 GTSNPN and CDR2 SVGIG (reference sequence). Full variable domain (missing parts from reference TRBV30 and TRBJ1-5): SQTIHQWPATLVQPVGSPLSLECTVEGTSNPNLYWYRQAAGRGLQLLFYSVGIGQISSEVPQNLSASRPQDRQFILSSKKLLLSDSGFYLCAWSVPDRVNQPQHFGDGTRLSIL.

The chain uses TRBV30 and TRBJ1-4; unclear D gene. Trimming stripped 5 bases from V and 7 bases from J, with 17 bases between. CDR1 and CDR2 from the germline V gene are GTSNPN and SVGIG (reference sequence). CDR3 length: 14 residues. CDR3 in DNA: TGTGCCTGGTCCCCACCCCCCCGGGGTGAAAAACTGTTTTTT. Protein: CAWSPPPRGEKLFF.

This clone was found once. This chain joins TRBV7-9 and TRBJ2-7; possible D gene TRBD1, 6 bases. The CDR3 has 14 residues. Germline CDR1 SEHNR, CDR2 FQNEAQ (reference sequence). Trimming removed 4 bases at V and 4 bases at J, with 14 bases between. CDR3: CASSSDRSGYEQYF. CDR3 bases: TGTGCCAGCAGCTCAGACAGGTCGGGGTACGAGCAGTACTTC. The whole variable domain, filled in from reference TRBV7-9 and TRBJ2-7, reads DTGVSQNPRHKITKRGQNVTFRCDPISEHNRLYWYRQTLGQGPEFLTYFQNEAQLEKSRLLSDRFSAERPKGSFSTLEIQRTEQGDSAMYLCASSSDRSGYEQYFGPGTRLTVT.

The CDR3 loop reads CASSLGTSTDTQYF. CDR3 sequence (DNA): TGTGCCAGCTCACTAGGGACTAGCACAGATACGCAGTATTTT. This chain links TRBV18 with TRBJ2-3; possibly TRBD2 for D (6 bases). Trimming removed 4 bases from V and 0 bases from J, with 8 bases in between. This CDR3 has 14 amino acids. CDR1 KGHSH and CDR2 LQKENI come from the germline V gene.

The CDR3 spells CASSGRAGGGYTF. The DNA for the CDR3 is TGTGCCAGCAGTGGTCGGGCAGGGGGTGGCTACACCTTC. The J gene is TRBJ1-2, the V gene TRBV2; TRBD1 agrees at 7 bases. This CDR3 region has 13 residues. With V trimmed by 4 bases and J by 7 bases, 6 bases remained unmatched. From germline, CDR1 is SNHLY and CDR2 FYNNEI.

This clone was observed at least ten times. The chain combines TRBV19 with TRBJ1-2, with D hard to call. V lost 3 bases and J lost 6, with 14 bases in between. Germline values: CDR1 LNHDA, CDR2 SQIVND (reference sequence). This CDR3 comprises 14 residues. DNA of the CDR3: TGTGCCAGTAGTATCCAAACCGGGAATCATGGCTACACCTTC. This encodes CASSIQTGNHGYTF.

The V and J genes are TRBV7-9 and TRBJ2-1, with 11 nucleotides matching TRBD1. The length of the CDR3 is 15 residues. From germline, CDR1 is SEHNR and CDR2 FQNEAQ (reference sequence). J lost 7 bases, V lost 6 bases, and 8 bases had no gene match. This CDR3 reads CASRTQDRGLNEQFF. DNA of the CDR3: TGTGCCAGCAGAACTCAGGACAGGGGGCTAAATGAGCAGTTCTTC. The complete variable domain, with remaining parts taken from reference TRBV7-9 and TRBJ2-1, reads DTGVSQNPRHKITKRGQNVTFRCDPISEHNRLYWYRQTLGQGPEFLTYFQNEAQLEKSRLLSDRFSAERPKGSFSTLEIQRTEQGDSAMYLCASRTQDRGLNEQFFGPGTRLTVL.

This clone was recorded only once. The V gene is TRBV4-1, the J gene TRBJ2-4; TRBD2 agrees at 8 bases. Germline trimming cut 1 base from V and 3 bases from J; bases unmatched to any gene: 5. This CDR3 is 16 amino acids long. CDR1 is MGHRA and CDR2 is YSYEKL in the germline V gene. CDR3 in amino acids: CASSQVGGGVKNIQYF. CDR3 nucleotides: TGCGCCAGCAGCCAAGTCGGGGGGGGCGTCAAAAACATTCAGTACTTC.

The chain uses TRBV28 and TRBJ1-2, with D maybe TRBD1 (5 bases). V was cut by 8 bases and J by 4 bases, with 14 bases left in between. Germline lookup yields CDR1 MDHEN and CDR2 SYDVKM. The CDR3 totals 13 residues. For the CDR3, the DNA is TGTGCCAGCGCTTCGGGGGTCGGCTATGGCTACACCTTC. Translated, it gives CASASGVGYGYTF.

The chain links TRBV19 to TRBJ1-4; D is unclear. This CDR3 comprises 14 residues. Looked up from germline, CDR1 is LNHDA and CDR2 is SQIVND (reference sequence). Trimming cost V 6 bases and J 7 bases, with 15 bases left between them. CDR3 loop: CASRARGGREKLFF. The CDR3 bases are TGTGCCAGTAGGGCCAGAGGAGGTCGTGAAAAACTGTTTTTT.

This clone appeared a single time. The rearrangement uses TRBV7-2 and TRBJ2-7; 8 nucleotides match TRBD2. Germline lookup yields CDR1 SGHTA and CDR2 FQGNSA. The CDR3 is 14 residues long. Germline trimming cut 2 bases from V and 2 bases from J; bases unmatched to any gene: 2. The CDR3 protein is CASSLLRGAYEQYF. The DNA of the CDR3 is TGTGCCAGCAGCTTATTGCGGGGGGCCTACGAGCAGTACTTC. Looking up the rest from reference TRBV7-2 and TRBJ2-7 gives the full variable domain: GAGVSQSPSNKVTEKGKDVELRCDPISGHTALYWYRQSLGQGLEFLIYFQGNSAPDKSGLPSDRFSAERTGGSVSTLTIQRTQQEDSAVYLCASSLLRGAYEQYFGPGTRLTVT.

This clone was found once. The rearrangement joins TRBV30 to TRBJ2-7; maybe TRBD2 (5 bases). The V gene lost 2 bases and the J gene lost 4 bases, with 9 bases spanning the gap. CDR3 length: 12 residues. From germline, CDR1 is GTSNPN and CDR2 SVGIG (reference sequence). The CDR3 here is CAWSRSGYEQYF. CDR3 in DNA: TGTGCCTGGAGTAGGAGCGGTTACGAGCAGTACTTC. Supplemented by reference TRBV30 and TRBJ2-7, the full variable domain reads SQTIHQWPATLVQPVGSPLSLECTVEGTSNPNLYWYRQAAGRGLQLLFYSVGIGQISSEVPQNLSASRPQDRQFILSSKKLLLSDSGFYLCAWSRSGYEQYFGPGTRLTVT.

The chain has TRBV6-1 and TRBJ1-4; unclear D gene. Trimming took 7 bases from V and 8 from J, leaving 20 bases between them. This CDR3 spans 15 amino acids. CDR1 and CDR2 (germline): MNHNS, SASEGT. CDR3 DNA sequence: TGTGCCAGCAACCACAAGAGGGAGGAGTTGGAAAAACTGTTTTTT. Its translation is CASNHKREELEKLFF.

This sequence joins TRBV29-1 and TRBJ2-1; TRBD1 agrees at 9 bases. CDR3 length: 15 residues. V lost 7 bases to trimming and J lost 1 base; unmatched junction nucleotides: 8. The V gene's germline CDR1 is SQVTM and CDR2 ANQGSEA. The CDR3 DNA sequence: TGCAGCGCAAAGAGGGGGACAGGGTCCTACAATGAGCAGTTCTTC. Translation: CSAKRGTGSYNEQFF.

V usage is TRBV6-1 and J usage is TRBJ1-2; 7 nucleotides align to TRBD1. CDR1 and CDR2 from the germline V gene are MNHNS and SASEGT. V gave up 7 bases and J gave up 0 bases; unmatched junction bases: 5. CDR3 size: 14 residues. CDR3 sequence (DNA): TGTGCCAGCACCCGGGACAGTTCTAACTATGGCTACACCTTC. Its translation: CASTRDSSNYGYTF.

The rearrangement links TRBV19 to TRBJ2-1; 10 bases are shared with TRBD2. V trimming: 4 bases; J trimming: 8 bases; junction bases outside the gene matches: 5. From germline, CDR1 is LNHDA and CDR2 SQIVND (reference sequence). The CDR3 is 14 residues long. The CDR3 spells CASSKRGGWDEQFF. CDR3 coding DNA: TGTGCCAGTAGTAAGCGGGGGGGCTGGGATGAGCAGTTCTTC.

This chain connects TRBV7-9 to TRBJ2-7; TRBD2 matches 12 bases. Germline V gives CDR1 SEHNR, CDR2 FQNEAQ (reference sequence). Trimming took 1 base from V and 3 from J; bases not matched to a gene: 1. This CDR3 is built from 15 residues. DNA for the CDR3: TGTGCCAGCAGCTTAGGGACTAGCGGGAACTACGAGCAGTACTTC. Translating it yields CASSLGTSGNYEQYF. The variable domain in full, with the rest retrieved from reference TRBV7-9 and TRBJ2-7, is DTGVSQNPRHKITKRGQNVTFRCDPISEHNRLYWYRQTLGQGPEFLTYFQNEAQLEKSRLLSDRFSAERPKGSFSTLEIQRTEQGDSAMYLCASSLGTSGNYEQYFGPGTRLTVT.

This clone was detected only once. This chain uses TRBV11-2 with TRBJ2-1; 9 nucleotides line up with TRBD2. In germline, CDR1 is SGHAT, CDR2 FQNNGV. After removal of 5 bases from V and 4 bases from J, the junction contained 18 bases not matched to a gene. This CDR3 is built from 19 residues. The CDR3 DNA follows: TGTGCCAGCAGCCGTAGTCTAGGGGGAGCGGGAGGCCAGTACAATGAGCAGTTCTTC. Its protein product is CASSRSLGGAGGQYNEQFF.

The rearrangement uses TRBV27 and TRBJ1-5, with TRBD1 identical over 8 bases. CDR1 is MNHEY and CDR2 is SMNVEV in the germline V gene (reference sequence). This CDR3 region has 15 residues. Unmatched junction bases numbered 12, after V lost 5 bases and J lost 9 bases. CDR3 nucleotides: TGTGCCAGCAGTGCGACAGGGGCCCCGGGGGGGCCCCAGCATTTT. It specifies CASSATGAPGGPQHF.

The chain carries TRBV18 and TRBJ2-3; D remains unclear. The CDR3 is 14 amino acids. The V gene lost 2 bases and the J gene lost 6 bases, with 12 bases spanning the gap. The germline CDR1 and CDR2 sequences are KGHSH and LQKENI. The CDR3: CASSPNQIWDTQYF. The CDR3 DNA sequence: TGTGCCAGCTCACCAAACCAGATATGGGATACGCAGTATTTT.

This chain connects TRBV4-2 to TRBJ1-2, with 8 nucleotides matching TRBD1. Per the germline V gene, CDR1 is LGHNA and CDR2 is YNFKEQ. CDR3 length equals 14 residues. V shed 3 bases, J shed 3 bases, and the junction held 3 bases outside the gene matches. The CDR3 DNA sequence: TGTGCCAGCAGCCAGCCAGGGGGCGACTATGGCTACACCTTC. This gives the protein CASSQPGGDYGYTF.

The chain joins TRBV5-1 to TRBJ1-1; tentative D call: TRBD1 (5 bases). Deletions cut 2 bases from V and 1 base from J, with 12 bases between. CDR1 is SGHRS, CDR2 YFSETQ, per germline. The CDR3 contains 15 residues. The CDR3 DNA reads TGCGCCAGCAGCTTCCAGACAGATAAGAACACTGAAGCTTTCTTT. This encodes CASSFQTDKNTEAFF.

The J gene is TRBJ1-5, the V gene TRBV30; TRBD1 agrees at 10 bases. The ends lost 5 bases at V and 0 bases at J; junction bases unmatched: 4. This CDR3 spans 15 amino acids. Per germline, CDR1 GTSNPN and CDR2 SVGIG (reference sequence). The CDR3 loop is CAWGDRGYSNQPQHF. DNA for the CDR3: TGTGCCTGGGGGGACAGGGGTTATAGCAATCAGCCCCAGCATTTT.